The 21 T cell receptor beta chains given below trace back to one sample, sequenced in a study of T cells after yellow fever vaccination. One entry per CDR3 protein, called by TCRdb with MiXCR from the 5' RACE reads. The data show hundreds of thousands of distinct CDR3 sequences, about 15% seen once. The material was PBMCs, obtained 5 to 6 days after the first yellow fever vaccination. These receptors were taken from a man between 18 and 35 years old who received the YFV17D yellow fever vaccine.

This clonotype was detected ten times or more. CDR3 nucleotides: TGTGCCAGCAGTTTGCAGGGAGGGGGAGAGACCCAGTACTTC. Translated, it gives CASSLQGGGETQYF. The rearrangement joins TRBV27 to TRBJ2-5; D may be TRBD2 (7 bases). This CDR3 has 14 residues. With 3 bases removed from V and 4 bases from J, the gap between germline ends came to 12 bases. Germline loops: CDR1 MNHEY, CDR2 SMNVEV (reference sequence).

The chain links TRBV20-1 to TRBJ1-1, with unresolved D. V was cut by 5 bases and J by 5 bases, with 12 bases left in between. Germline V CDR1 and CDR2: DFQATT, SNEGSKA (reference sequence). This CDR3 has 12 amino acids. The chain's CDR3 is CSAPRVGTEAFF. CDR3 in DNA: TGCAGTGCTCCACGTGTAGGGACTGAAGCTTTCTTT.

The J gene is TRBJ1-1, the V gene TRBV7-9; TRBD1 matches at 7 bases. CDR1 SEHNR and CDR2 FQNEAQ come from the germline V gene (reference sequence). The CDR3 is 15 residues long. V lost 5 bases, J lost 1 base, and 7 bases stayed unmatched. The CDR3 coding sequence is TGTGCCAGCAGCCGACAGGGTTTAGGGAACACTGAAGCTTTCTTT. It yields the protein CASSRQGLGNTEAFF.

This rearrangement joins TRBV4-3 to TRBJ1-4; D is uncertain. V dropped 4 bases and J dropped 3 bases, with 9 bases sitting between them. This CDR3 region has 14 residues. Germline CDR1 is LGHNA and CDR2 is YSLEER. Here the CDR3 DNA reads TGCGCCAGCAGCCGATCCGGGGCTAATGAAAAACTGTTTTTT. Encoded protein: CASSRSGANEKLFF.

This clonotype was seen only a few times. The chain recombines TRBV10-2 with TRBJ1-1; tentative D call: TRBD1 (6 bases). V shed 8 bases and J shed 3 bases, with 13 bases lying between them. The germline V gene has CDR1 WSHSY and CDR2 SAAADI. The CDR3 loop spans 13 amino acids. DNA for the CDR3: TGCGCCAGCTTTGACAGGCTGGACACTGAAGCTTTCTTT. Encoded protein: CASFDRLDTEAFF.

A few counts support this clonotype. The rearrangement uses TRBV7-2 and TRBJ2-7; a weak D match, TRBD1 (5 bases). Germline V gene data show CDR1 as SGHTA and CDR2 as FQGNSA. The V end lost 2 bases, the J end lost 3 bases, and 8 bases lay between the germline ends. This CDR3 is 13 amino acids long. The CDR3 is CASSLRRDYEQYF. The CDR3 nucleotides are TGTGCCAGCAGCTTACGCAGGGACTACGAGCAGTACTTC.

This clonotype appeared many times. This chain connects TRBV11-2 to TRBJ2-5; D might be TRBD1 (5 bases). Germline V gene sequence: CDR1 SGHAT, CDR2 FQNNGV. CDR3 length equals 13 residues. Trimming took off 6 bases at V and 1 base at J, with 9 bases between the two ends. CDR3 nucleotides: TGTGCCAGCAGTGAACAGGTCCAAGAGACCCAGTACTTC. Translating gives CASSEQVQETQYF.

This clonotype was counted only a few times. The chain recombines TRBV7-2 with TRBJ2-3, with D perhaps being TRBD1 or TRBD2 (7 bases each). V was cut by 2 bases and J by 4 bases, with 16 bases left in between. The CDR3 is 16 residues long. CDR1 is SGHTA, CDR2 FQGNSA, per germline. In DNA, the CDR3 is TGTGCCAGCAGCTTACAGGGGGGGGGCCTTTCAGATACGCAGTATTTT. It translates to CASSLQGGGLSDTQYF.

This clonotype occurred once. The gene calls are TRBV29-1 and TRBJ1-1; 8 bases line up with TRBD1. Per the germline V gene, CDR1 is SQVTM and CDR2 is ANQGSEA. The trim removed 7 bases at V and 4 bases at J, leaving 8 bases unmatched. This CDR3 is 13 amino acids long. For the CDR3, the DNA is TGCAGCGCCCACCTACAGGGGGGCACTGAAGCTTTCTTT. Protein product: CSAHLQGGTEAFF.

This clonotype was observed a few times. The V and J genes are TRBV18 and TRBJ1-1; 8 bases are a match to TRBD1. In germline, CDR1 is KGHSH, CDR2 LQKENI. The trim removed 5 bases at V and 5 bases at J, leaving 7 bases unmatched. The CDR3 is 14 amino acids. The chain's CDR3 is CASSEGQGQTEAFF. CDR3 nucleotide sequence: TGTGCCAGCTCAGAAGGACAGGGTCAGACTGAAGCTTTCTTT.

This clonotype came up a few times. The chain carries TRBV18 and TRBJ2-7, with 8 positions matching TRBD1. This CDR3 contains 14 residues. Trimming cost V 6 bases and J 4 bases; bases outside gene matches: 8. Germline assignment: CDR1 KGHSH and CDR2 LQKENI. The chain's CDR3 is CASSEGQEQYEQYF. In DNA, the CDR3 is TGTGCCAGCTCTGAGGGACAGGAGCAGTACGAGCAGTACTTC. Full variable domain (remainder filled in from reference TRBV18 and TRBJ2-7): NAGVMQNPRHLVRRRGQEARLRCSPMKGHSHVYWYRQLPEEGLKFMVYLQKENIIDESGMPKERFSAEFPKEGPSILRIQQVVRGDSAAYFCASSEGQEQYEQYFGPGTRLTVT.

The chain joins TRBV6-1 to TRBJ2-7; D might be TRBD1 or TRBD2, each matching 5 bases. This CDR3 has 14 residues. From germline, CDR1 is MNHNS and CDR2 SASEGT. Trimming shortened V by 6 bases and J by 5 bases, and 17 bases separated the two germline ends. CDR3 sequence (DNA): TGTGCCAGCAGCCGGACGCGGTCGGGGCACGAGCAGTACGTC. This codes for CASSRTRSGHEQYV.

A word on this clonotype: A read error may be the cause here, since a much bigger clone is one base away. This sequence joins TRBV12-3 or TRBV12-4 and TRBJ1-2; no clear D. This CDR3 region has 12 residues. With 3 bases removed from V and 4 bases from J, the gap between germline ends came to 6 bases. The CDR3 is CASSFAGYGYTF. Written as DNA, the CDR3 is TGTGCCAGCAGTTTCGCGGGCTATGGCTACACCTTC.

This clonotype was counted between two and nine times. This sequence joins TRBV29-1 and TRBJ2-3; unclear D gene. The ends were cut back, 7 bases at V and 5 bases at J, with 13 bases in the middle. Per germline, CDR1 SQVTM and CDR2 ANQGSEA. The CDR3 sequence is 12 residues long. The DNA for the CDR3 is TGCAGCGCCTCGGCGGCGGTAGATACGCAGTATTTT. This sequence encodes CSASAAVDTQYF.

CDR3 residues: CASSRDFPSSYEQYF. Written as DNA, the CDR3 is TGCGCCAGCAGCAGGGACTTCCCGAGCTCCTACGAGCAGTACTTC. The chain uses TRBV5-1 and TRBJ2-7; a possible D gene is TRBD2 (6 bases). CDR1 SGHRS and CDR2 YFSETQ come from the germline V gene. There are 15 residues in the CDR3. The V end lost 4 bases, the J end lost 0 bases, and 14 bases lay between the germline ends.

The table lists this clonotype with many counts. The CDR3 spells CSARLPQGRGASTDTQYF. CDR3 nucleotide sequence: TGCAGTGCTAGATTACCCCAAGGGCGGGGGGCTAGCACAGATACGCAGTATTTT. The chain is built from TRBV20-1 and TRBJ2-3; 8 nucleotides match TRBD2. The CDR3 consists of 18 residues. V was pared by 2 bases and J by 0 bases, with 13 bases of the junction left unmatched. Germline assignment: CDR1 DFQATT and CDR2 SNEGSKA (reference sequence).

V is TRBV12-3 or TRBV12-4 and J is TRBJ2-5; D unresolved. Trimming took 8 bases from V and 5 from J, leaving 27 bases between them. This CDR3 spans 17 amino acids. CDR3: CASPCLYGPAGRETQYF. The CDR3 nucleotides read TGTGCCAGCCCCTGCCTCTACGGTCCGGCCGGACGGGAGACCCAGTACTTC.

The gene calls are TRBV9 and TRBJ1-1, with 11 bases aligning to TRBD1. Germline assignment: CDR1 SGDLS and CDR2 YYNGEE. The CDR3 covers 15 residues. J was trimmed by 4 bases and V by 3 bases; bases with no gene match: 5. In DNA, the CDR3 is TGTGCCAGCAGCGCTGGGACAGGGGGGTCCACTGAAGCTTTCTTT. It codes for CASSAGTGGSTEAFF.

The chain couples TRBV19 to TRBJ2-7, with 9 bases that match TRBD2. The CDR3 consists of 14 residues. Trimming took 7 bases from V and 3 from J; bases not matched to a gene: 7. Per germline, CDR1 LNHDA and CDR2 SQIVND (reference sequence). The CDR3 loop is CASTPGTSIYEQYF. The CDR3 DNA reads as TGTGCCAGTACCCCCGGGACTAGCATCTACGAGCAGTACTTC.

This clonotype has a handful of counts. This chain uses TRBV6-5 with TRBJ2-3; D uncertain. The ends were cut back, 0 bases at V and 1 base at J, with 5 bases in the middle. Germline V gene sequence: CDR1 MNHEY, CDR2 SVGAGI. The CDR3 consists of 14 residues. In DNA, the CDR3 is TGTGCCAGCAGTTACTCGCAGCGCACAGATACGCAGTATTTT. Translation gives CASSYSQRTDTQYF.

The sample holds many counts of this clonotype. This chain links TRBV6-2 or TRBV6-3 with TRBJ1-1; D is ambiguous. Germline V gene lookup returns CDR1 MNHEY and CDR2 SVGEGT. CDR3 length: 12 residues. Deletions cut 6 bases from V and 1 base from J, with 6 bases between. Here the CDR3 DNA reads TGTGCCAGCAGACGACAGAACACTGAAGCTTTCTTT. Translated, it gives CASRRQNTEAFF.